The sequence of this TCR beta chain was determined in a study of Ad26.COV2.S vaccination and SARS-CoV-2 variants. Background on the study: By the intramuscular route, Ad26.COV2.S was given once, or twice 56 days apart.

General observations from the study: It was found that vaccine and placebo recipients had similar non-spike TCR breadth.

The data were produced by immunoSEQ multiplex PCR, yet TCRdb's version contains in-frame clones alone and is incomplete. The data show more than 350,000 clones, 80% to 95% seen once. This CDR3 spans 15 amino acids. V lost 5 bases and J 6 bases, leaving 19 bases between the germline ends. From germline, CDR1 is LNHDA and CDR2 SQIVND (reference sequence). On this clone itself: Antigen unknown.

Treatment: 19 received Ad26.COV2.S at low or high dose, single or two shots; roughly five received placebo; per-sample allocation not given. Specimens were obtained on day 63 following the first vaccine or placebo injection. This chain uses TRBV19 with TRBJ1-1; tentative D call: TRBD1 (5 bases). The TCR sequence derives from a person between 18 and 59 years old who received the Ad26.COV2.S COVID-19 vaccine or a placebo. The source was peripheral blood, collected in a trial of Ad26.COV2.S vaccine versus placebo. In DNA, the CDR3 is TGTGCCAGTAGTCACCAACCAGGGTCCGTCGCTGAAGCTTTCTTT. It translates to CASSHQPGSVAEAFF.